The 10 T cell receptor beta chains below come from one sample, sequenced in a study of shared clonotypes between healthy human individuals. The repertoire was sequenced with immunoSEQ multiplex PCR; TCRdb's copy has only in-frame clones and lacks some. The sample consists of roughly 300,000 clones, about 73% of them appearing once. Source material: memory CD4+ T cells sorted from blood. As to subset: CD45RA-negative fraction. All receptors derive from a man aged 25 to 45 in good health.

The J gene is TRBJ1-5, the V gene TRBV2; D gene uncertain. The V end was cut by 2 bases, the J end by 4 bases, with 9 bases between. The germline V gene encodes CDR1 SNHLY and CDR2 FYNNEI. CDR3 length: 14 amino acids. This chain's CDR3 is CASSERQLNQPQHF. Here the CDR3 DNA reads TGTGCCAGCAGTGAACGTCAGCTTAATCAGCCCCAGCATTTT.

DNA for the CDR3: TGTGCCAGCAGAGGGCAGGGGGTAACCGGGGAGCTGTTTTTT. Residues: CASRGQGVTGELFF. The rearrangement joins TRBV25-1 to TRBJ2-2; TRBD1 aligns across 7 bases. Trimming removed 6 bases from V and 5 bases from J; junction bases left unmatched: 6. The CDR3 is 14 residues long. Germline V gives CDR1 MGHDK, CDR2 SYGVNS.

J is TRBJ1-2 and V is TRBV11-1; D is uncertain. The CDR3 runs 13 residues. In germline, CDR1 is SGHAT, CDR2 FQDESV (reference sequence). Trimming left V 1 base short and J 5 bases short, with 8 bases between. In nucleotides, the CDR3 is TGTGCCAGCAGCTTAGTTGCGGGTTATGGCTACACCTTC. Translating gives CASSLVAGYGYTF.

The chain combines TRBV11-3 with TRBJ2-3; 9 nucleotides align to TRBD2. Germline values: CDR1 SGHNT, CDR2 YENEEA. The CDR3 spans 14 residues. Germline trimming cut 4 bases from V and 1 base from J; bases unmatched to any gene: 0. In DNA form, the CDR3 reads TGTGCCAGCAGCTGGACTAGCGGCACAGATACGCAGTATTTT. Protein sequence: CASSWTSGTDTQYF.

This rearrangement joins TRBV27 to TRBJ1-5; 8 nucleotides align to TRBD1. The CDR3 loop spans 14 amino acids. The germline V gene has CDR1 MNHEY and CDR2 SMNVEV (reference sequence). J lost 6 bases, V lost 10 bases, and 11 bases had no gene match. Here the CDR3 DNA reads TGTGCCACTTCTTCGGGACAGGTCAGTCAGCCCCAGCATTTT. It encodes CATSSGQVSQPQHF.

This clone was observed a single time. This same CDR3 is encoded by further DNA sequences in the sample. The V gene is TRBV5-1, the J gene TRBJ2-5; D unclear. V was shortened by 0 bases and J by 3 bases, with 3 bases between the two germline ends. This CDR3 is 12 amino acids long. Germline CDR1 is SGHRS and CDR2 is YFSETQ. CDR3 sequence reads: CASSLGEETQYF. The CDR3 bases are TGCGCCAGCAGCTTGGGGGAAGAGACCCAGTACTTC.

The chain links TRBV9 to TRBJ2-2; D is tentatively TRBD1 or TRBD2 (5 bases each). With 2 bases removed from V and 4 bases from J, the gap between germline ends came to 12 bases. CDR3 size: 15 residues. Germline CDR1 is SGDLS and CDR2 is YYNGEE. The CDR3 DNA reads as TGTGCCAGCAGCGTGGGACGGAGGTCCACCGGGGAGCTGTTTTTT. Protein sequence: CASSVGRRSTGELFF.

The chain combines TRBV11-3 with TRBJ2-3; D possibly corresponds to TRBD2 (5 bases). Trimming cost V 3 bases and J 1 base, with 11 bases left between them. This CDR3 is 15 amino acids long. The germline CDR1 and CDR2 sequences are SGHNT and YENEEA. DNA for the CDR3: TGTGCCAGCAGCTTGGGAAGTAGCGGCACAGATACGCAGTATTTT. It codes for CASSLGSSGTDTQYF.

The rearrangement joins TRBV28 to TRBJ2-7; tentative D call: TRBD2 (6 bases). V was cut by 2 bases and J by 0 bases, with 11 bases left in between. The CDR3 length is 15 residues. CDR1 and CDR2 (germline): MDHEN, SYDVKM. This CDR3 is CASSLGGIPSYEQYF. The CDR3 DNA sequence: TGTGCCAGCAGTTTAGGCGGGATCCCCTCCTACGAGCAGTACTTC. Looking up the rest from reference TRBV28 and TRBJ2-7 gives the full variable domain: DVKVTQSSRYLVKRTGEKVFLECVQDMDHENMFWYRQDPGLGLRLIYFSYDVKMKEKGDIPEGYSVSREKKERFSLILESASTNQTSMYLCASSLGGIPSYEQYFGPGTRLTVT.

The chain recombines TRBV18 with TRBJ2-1; D is ambiguous. The CDR3 loop spans 16 amino acids. Trimming removed 6 bases from V and 0 bases from J, with 15 bases in between. Per germline, CDR1 KGHSH and CDR2 LQKENI. CDR3 DNA sequence: TGTGCCAGCTCTTTTATCCAGGCTAGCTCCTACAATGAGCAGTTCTTC. Its translation is CASSFIQASSYNEQFF.